Only a few counts were recorded for the clone carrying this TCR beta chain. The sample is drawn from a study of T-cell reconstitution after alpha-beta-depleted transplantation in children. The TCRbeta library incorporated unique molecular identifiers. Each CDR3 protein is one row after TCRdb ran MiXCR on the PCR reads. The data show about 400,000 distinct CDR3 sequences, around 21% seen once. Trimming cost V 6 bases and J 8 bases, with 16 bases left between them. Germline CDR1 reads LGHNA; CDR2 reads YSLEER. The CDR3 length is 14 residues. Source: PBMCs from the stem cell graft donor, taken from the stem cell graft. The TCR originated in a human donor who donated a stem cell graft to a child with acute myeloid leukemia. The chain joins TRBV4-3 to TRBJ1-4; the D gene is possibly TRBD1 (6 bases). CDR3 in amino acids: CASSNREGGEKLFF. The CDR3 DNA is TGCGCCAGCAGTAACAGGGAAGGAGGGGAAAAACTGTTTTTT.